This T cell receptor beta chain was found in a study of cytomegalovirus exposure and HLA in healthy donors. Findings and caveats of the study: It was reported in a later analysis that an Asian-associated ancestry cluster showed fewer N-insertions than the approximately 670-donor mean.

PCR used 60 Vbeta primers and 13 Jbeta primers. The method was immunoSEQ multiplex PCR; TCRdb's version includes in-frame clones alone and lacks a portion of them. Among under 200,000 clones listed, more than 70% were seen once. This clone has just one count. Antigen: not known. The CDR3 totals 13 residues. The V end was cut by 6 bases, the J end by 1 base, with 9 bases between. CDR1 and CDR2 (germline): MDHEN, SYDVKM. The receptor was derived from a boy between 5 and 17 years old in good health and CMV-seronegative. Specimen: PBMCs. V usage is TRBV28 and J usage is TRBJ2-5; D might be TRBD1 (6 bases). The CDR3 reads CASRNRVQETQYF. CDR3 DNA sequence: TGTGCCAGCAGGAACAGGGTCCAAGAGACCCAGTACTTC.